This T cell receptor (beta chain) was sequenced in a study of Ad26.COV2.S vaccination and SARS-CoV-2 variants. Here immunoSEQ multiplex PCR was the method, and the copy in TCRdb shows in-frame clones only, minus some. The repertoire has about 94,000 clones, 82% of them found once; the top ten carry more than 15%. V was clipped by 5 bases and J by 6 bases, with 11 bases between them. CDR3 length equals 12 residues. Germline V gene lookup returns CDR1 MDHEN and CDR2 SYDVKM. The rearrangement uses TRBV28 and TRBJ2-7; tentative D call: TRBD1 (5 bases). Here the sequenced sample was peripheral blood, taken after recovery from COVID-19. The clonotype was recovered from a human donor who had recovered from COVID-19. CDR3 DNA: TGTGCCAGCAGTCCCCAGGGCCTCGAGCAGTACTTC. Protein product: CASSPQGLEQYF.